These 12 T cell receptor beta chains came from one sample sequenced in a study of T cell repertoires in cytomegalovirus infection. These TCRs are of unknown antigen specificity. TCRdb analysed the reads with MiXCR anew, one entry per CDR3 protein. There are roughly 90,000 distinct CDR3 sequences in the sample; 29% occur only once, and approximately 71% lies in the top ten. The sample here was CD8+ T cells from cultured PBMCs, taken from culture after CMV antigen stimulation. These receptors all come from a human donor in good health (CMV status not recorded). Some clones in this sample may be carry-over from other donors' samples.

CDR3 protein: CASSIISGGTVNEQFF. The CDR3 DNA reads as TGTGCCAGTAGTATAATCAGCGGGGGCACAGTAAATGAGCAGTTCTTC. The chain carries TRBV19 and TRBJ2-1; the match to TRBD2 covers 8 bases. The V gene's germline CDR1 is LNHDA and CDR2 SQIVND (reference sequence). With 2 bases clipped from V and 7 bases from J, the junction kept 10 bases outside the gene matches. This CDR3 has 16 amino acids. The whole variable domain, remainder taken from reference TRBV19 and TRBJ2-1, is DGGITQSPKYLFRKEGQNVTLSCEQNLNHDAMYWYRQDPGQGLRLIYYSQIVNDFQKGDIAEGYSVSREKKESFPLTVTSAQKNPTAFYLCASSIISGGTVNEQFFGPGTRLTVL.

The CDR3 coding sequence is TGTGCCAGCTCACCAAACAGACAGGGGGAGACCCAGTACTTC. Translated, it gives CASSPNRQGETQYF. This chain connects TRBV18 to TRBJ2-5, with 8 bases aligning to TRBD1. Germline V gene data show CDR1 as KGHSH and CDR2 as LQKENI. The CDR3 spans 14 residues. Trimming removed 2 bases from V and 5 bases from J; junction bases left unmatched: 4.

The sample holds a few counts of this clonotype. This rearrangement joins TRBV29-1 to TRBJ1-1, with no clear D. The CDR3 runs 12 residues. In germline, CDR1 is SQVTM, CDR2 ANQGSEA. Trimming removed 6 bases at V and 4 bases at J, with 12 bases between. CDR3 in amino acids: CSVGVDLTEAFF. The CDR3 DNA reads TGCAGCGTCGGCGTTGACCTCACTGAAGCTTTCTTT.

This clonotype was observed many times. This rearrangement joins TRBV28 to TRBJ2-3; D gene unclear. The ends were cut back, 5 bases at V and 6 bases at J, with 12 bases in the middle. The germline CDR1 and CDR2 sequences are MDHEN and SYDVKM. This CDR3 comprises 13 residues. CDR3 nucleotides: TGTGCCAGCAGTAACCCTCTATGGGATACGCAGTATTTT. It yields the protein CASSNPLWDTQYF.

Notes on this clonotype: One junction end does not reproduce the germline sequence, and a read error may be involved. This chain connects TRBV28 to TRBJ2-5, with a possible D match to TRBD1 (5 bases). This CDR3 contains 14 residues. Germline assignment: CDR1 MDHEN and CDR2 SYDVKM. In DNA form, the CDR3 reads TGTGCCAGCAGTTTCCCGCCAGGGCGAGAGATCCAGTACTTC. As protein: CASSFPPGREIQYF.

J is TRBJ1-4 and V is TRBV27, with 9 nucleotides matching TRBD1. Germline V gene lookup returns CDR1 MNHEY and CDR2 SMNVEV (reference sequence). V lost 4 bases and J lost 0; bases outside the gene matches: 6. CDR3 size: 17 residues. The CDR3 spells CASSSTGGIATNEKLFF. DNA of the CDR3: TGTGCCAGCAGTTCGACAGGGGGGATAGCAACTAATGAAAAACTGTTTTTT.

A few counts support this clonotype. The CDR3 DNA reads as TGTGCCAGCAGCGCAGGGGGCTGGGCTGAAGCTTTCTTT. This translates into CASSAGGWAEAFF. The rearrangement links TRBV12-3 or TRBV12-4 to TRBJ1-1; 8 nucleotides agree with TRBD1. The CDR3 sequence is 13 residues long. Germline trimming cut 6 bases from V and 6 bases from J; bases unmatched to any gene: 6.

The CDR3 bases are TGTGCCAGCAGCACTGGACAGGATACGCAGTATTTT. Its protein product is CASSTGQDTQYF. This rearrangement joins TRBV5-5 to TRBJ2-3, with D possibly being TRBD1 (6 bases). Trimming pared 4 bases from V and 6 bases from J, leaving 9 bases between. The CDR3 has 12 amino acids. Per the germline V gene, CDR1 is SGHKS and CDR2 is YYEKEE (reference sequence).

The rearrangement uses TRBV6-6 and TRBJ1-6; no firm D call. V was trimmed by 0 bases and J by 0 bases, leaving 3 bases between them. The CDR3 loop spans 15 amino acids. The V gene's germline CDR1 is MNHNY and CDR2 SVGAGI (reference sequence). CDR3 in DNA: TGTGCCAGCAGTTACTCGAGCTCCTATAATTCACCCCTCCACTTT. This codes for CASSYSSSYNSPLHF.

The V and J genes are TRBV7-6 and TRBJ1-1, with D unresolved. CDR1 SGHVS and CDR2 FNYEAQ come from the germline V gene. V lost 3 bases, J lost 7 bases, and 9 bases lay in between. The CDR3 runs 12 residues. The CDR3 sequence is CASSFFGGEAFF. The CDR3 region has the DNA TGTGCCAGCAGCTTCTTCGGTGGTGAAGCTTTCTTT.

This clonotype came up many times. This chain uses TRBV7-8 with TRBJ2-7; 11 bases are a match to TRBD2. With V trimmed by 5 bases and J by 4 bases, 10 bases remained unmatched. CDR1 is SGHVS, CDR2 FQNEAQ, per germline. The CDR3 contains 16 residues. The DNA for the CDR3 is TGTGCCAGCAGCCCATTTAGCGGGGGGGCGTCTTACGAGCAGTACTTC. Translated, it gives CASSPFSGGASYEQYF. The full variable domain, with the rest looked up from reference TRBV7-8 and TRBJ2-7, is GAGVSQSPRYKVAKRGQDVALRCDPISGHVSLFWYQQALGQGPEFLTYFQNEAQLDKSGLPSDRFFAERPEGSVSTLKIQRTQQEDSAVYLCASSPFSGGASYEQYFGPGTRLTVT.

The chain has TRBV25-1 and TRBJ2-2, with D possibly being TRBD1 (5 bases). Trimming took 5 bases from V and 1 from J, leaving 11 bases between them. Germline V gives CDR1 MGHDK, CDR2 SYGVNS. The CDR3 runs to 15 residues. This chain's CDR3 is CASSLARVNTGELFF. In nucleotides, the CDR3 is TGTGCCAGCAGTCTCGCCAGGGTGAACACCGGGGAGCTGTTTTTT.